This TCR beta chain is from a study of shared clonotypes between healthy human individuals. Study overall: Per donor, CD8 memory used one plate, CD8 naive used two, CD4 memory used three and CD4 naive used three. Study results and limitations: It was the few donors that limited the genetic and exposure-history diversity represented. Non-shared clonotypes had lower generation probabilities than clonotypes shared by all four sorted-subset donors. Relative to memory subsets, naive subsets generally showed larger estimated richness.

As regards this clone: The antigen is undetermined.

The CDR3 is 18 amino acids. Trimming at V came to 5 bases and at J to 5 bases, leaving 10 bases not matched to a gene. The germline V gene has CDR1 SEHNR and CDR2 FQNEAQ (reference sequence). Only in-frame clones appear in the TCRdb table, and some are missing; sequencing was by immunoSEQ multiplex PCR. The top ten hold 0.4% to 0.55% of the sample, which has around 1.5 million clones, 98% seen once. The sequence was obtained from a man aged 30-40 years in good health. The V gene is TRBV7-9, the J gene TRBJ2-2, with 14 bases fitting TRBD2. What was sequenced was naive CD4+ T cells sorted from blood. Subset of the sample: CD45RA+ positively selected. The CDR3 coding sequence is TGTGCCAGCAGCCATCTCGGGACTAGCGGGAGAGTGACCGGGGAGCTGTTTTTT. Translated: CASSHLGTSGRVTGELFF.